The clone carrying this TCR beta chain has just one count. Its antigen is unidentified. These data are taken from a study of shared clonotypes between healthy human individuals. About the research overall: The cohort comprised two women and a few men. Their ages spanned 18 to 49 years. Study results and caveats: Only a few donors were included, so the genetic and exposure-history diversity represented was limited. When compared with the clonotypes that were shared by all four sorted-subset donors, the non-shared clonotypes turned out to have lower generation probabilities.

CDR3 length equals 17 residues. Per the germline V gene, CDR1 is SGHVS and CDR2 is FNYEAQ. V was pared by 2 bases and J by 4 bases, with 18 bases between. CD45RO-negative CD8 cells positively selected for CCR7 made up the naive population, which excluded terminally differentiated effector memory CD45RA+ cells. Sequencing was performed with immunoSEQ multiplex PCR; in TCRdb, only in-frame clones are kept and a portion is missing. The sample lists about 700,000 clones, 92% seen once, with nearly 25% in the top ten. The chain has TRBV7-6 and TRBJ2-1; D is perhaps TRBD2 (6 bases). This clonotype was obtained from a man between 25 and 39 years old in good health. Sequencing used naive CD8+ T cells sorted from blood. CDR3: CASSLSSASGLYNEQFF. The CDR3 DNA follows: TGTGCCAGCAGCTTATCATCGGCGAGCGGGTTATACAATGAGCAGTTCTTC.